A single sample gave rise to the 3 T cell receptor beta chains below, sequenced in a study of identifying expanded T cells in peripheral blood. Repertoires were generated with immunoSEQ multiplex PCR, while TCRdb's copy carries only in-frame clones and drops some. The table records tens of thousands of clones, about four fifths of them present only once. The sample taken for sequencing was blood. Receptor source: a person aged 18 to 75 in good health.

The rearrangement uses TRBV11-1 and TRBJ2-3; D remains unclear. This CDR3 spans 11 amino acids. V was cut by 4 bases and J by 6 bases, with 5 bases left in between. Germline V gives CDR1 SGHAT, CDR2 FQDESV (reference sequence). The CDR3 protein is CASSSLDTQYF. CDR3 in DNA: TGTGCCAGCAGCTCACTTGATACGCAGTATTTT.

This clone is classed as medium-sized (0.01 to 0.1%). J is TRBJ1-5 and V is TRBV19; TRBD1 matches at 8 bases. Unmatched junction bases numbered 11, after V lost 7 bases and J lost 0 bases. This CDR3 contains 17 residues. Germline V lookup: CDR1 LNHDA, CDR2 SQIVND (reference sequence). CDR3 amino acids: CASTTIGTGDSNQPQHF. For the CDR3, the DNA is TGTGCCAGTACCACAATCGGGACAGGCGATAGCAATCAGCCCCAGCATTTT.

CDR3 sequence: CASSRDSDIYEQYF. The CDR3 coding sequence is TGTGCCAGTAGTAGAGACTCCGACATCTACGAGCAGTACTTC. This sequence joins TRBV19 and TRBJ2-7, with D hard to call. V was cut by 4 bases and J by 3 bases, with 13 bases left in between. Germline CDR1 and CDR2: LNHDA and SQIVND (reference sequence). The CDR3 loop spans 14 amino acids.